This entry is about one T cell receptor (beta chain). The CDR3 is made up of 14 amino acids. CDR1 and CDR2 from the germline V gene are SGHTA and FQGNSA. Germline trimming cut 4 bases from V and 2 bases from J; bases unmatched to any gene: 5. These data originate in a study of graft-versus-host responses after intestinal transplantation. Clones were sequenced by immunoSEQ multiplex PCR, and TCRdb holds only the in-frame ones, with some missing. This sample has about 57,000 clones, with 80% to 90% found just once. The clonotype was recovered from a human patient who received an intestinal transplant, so some T cells may come from the graft donor. Sample: PBMCs, taken 26 days after transplant. The chain couples TRBV7-2 to TRBJ2-7, with 7 bases aligning to TRBD2. CDR3 sequence (DNA): TGTGCCAGCAGCTGGGAAGCGGGGACCTACGAGCAGTACGTC. This translates into CASSWEAGTYEQYV.